The 7 T cell receptor beta chains listed next were all sequenced from one sample in a study of blood T cell repertoires in COVID-19. The repertoire was sequenced with immunoSEQ multiplex PCR; TCRdb's copy has only in-frame clones and lacks some. The sample holds approximately 100,000 clones; 84% are singletons and the top ten take roughly 13%. Sequencing input: peripheral blood. The source is a woman between 55 and 75 years old with acute or convalescent COVID-19.

This clone was detected once. The chain is built from TRBV19 and TRBJ2-6; 12 positions match TRBD1. Germline values: CDR1 LNHDA, CDR2 SQIVND (reference sequence). CDR3 length equals 17 residues. The V segment lost 7 bases and the J segment 4 bases; nucleotides outside the gene matches: 8. The CDR3 protein is CASTPGQGAPGANVLTF. DNA for the CDR3: TGTGCCAGTACCCCGGGACAGGGGGCGCCCGGGGCCAACGTCCTGACTTTC.

The rearrangement uses TRBV30 and TRBJ2-7, with 10 bases matching TRBD1. Unmatched junction bases numbered 15, after V lost 1 base and J lost 6 bases. This CDR3 region has 17 residues. Germline CDR1 GTSNPN, CDR2 SVGIG (reference sequence). The CDR3 reads CAWSAYTDRGRVFEQYF. In nucleotides, the CDR3 is TGTGCCTGGAGTGCCTATACAGACAGGGGGCGCGTCTTCGAGCAGTACTTC.

The chain is built from TRBV4-1 and TRBJ1-2, with TRBD1 matching 10 bases. The CDR3 length is 15 residues. CDR1 is MGHRA and CDR2 is YSYEKL in the germline V gene. Trimming removed 4 bases from V and 4 bases from J; junction bases left unmatched: 6. In DNA, the CDR3 is TGCGCCAGCAGCCGCTCGGGACAGGGGCCCTATGGCTACACCTTC. This sequence encodes CASSRSGQGPYGYTF.

This clone was seen once. The chain couples TRBV6-1 to TRBJ1-5; 7 nucleotides match TRBD1. Unmatched junction bases numbered 7, after V lost 1 base and J lost 7 bases. The CDR3 length is 15 residues. The V gene's germline CDR1 is MNHNS and CDR2 SASEGT. The CDR3 loop reads CASSEVMGQRQPQHF. CDR3 DNA sequence: TGTGCCAGCAGTGAAGTCATGGGACAGAGGCAGCCCCAGCATTTT.

For this clone: Germline and junction disagree at one end, which may indicate a read error. V gene TRBV6-5 combines with J gene TRBJ2-7; TRBD1 agrees at 7 bases. CDR3 length equals 14 residues. From germline, CDR1 is MNHEY and CDR2 SVGAGI. CDR3 nucleotide sequence: TGTGCCACCAAAGGGACAGCCCTAGGTGGGGTTCTTGGCTTC. Translated: CATKGTALGGVLGF.

This chain uses TRBV21-1 with TRBJ1-5; TRBD1 reflects the table's D call only, with no check against the DNA. TRBV21-1 is a pseudogene segment. This CDR3 has 17 residues. The CDR3 spells CASSKDPTGFMNQPQHF. DNA of the CDR3: TGTGCCAGCAGCAAGGACCCGACAGGGTTTATGAATCAGCCCCAGCATTTT.

This clone was seen a few times. This chain joins TRBV13 and TRBJ1-2; tentative D call: TRBD1 (5 bases). The CDR3 is 12 residues long. V was shortened by 5 bases and J by 3 bases, with 7 bases between the two germline ends. Germline values: CDR1 PRHDT, CDR2 FYEKMQ (reference sequence). CDR3 sequence: CASSGRDYGYTF. CDR3 coding DNA: TGTGCCAGCAGCGGCAGGGACTATGGCTACACCTTC.